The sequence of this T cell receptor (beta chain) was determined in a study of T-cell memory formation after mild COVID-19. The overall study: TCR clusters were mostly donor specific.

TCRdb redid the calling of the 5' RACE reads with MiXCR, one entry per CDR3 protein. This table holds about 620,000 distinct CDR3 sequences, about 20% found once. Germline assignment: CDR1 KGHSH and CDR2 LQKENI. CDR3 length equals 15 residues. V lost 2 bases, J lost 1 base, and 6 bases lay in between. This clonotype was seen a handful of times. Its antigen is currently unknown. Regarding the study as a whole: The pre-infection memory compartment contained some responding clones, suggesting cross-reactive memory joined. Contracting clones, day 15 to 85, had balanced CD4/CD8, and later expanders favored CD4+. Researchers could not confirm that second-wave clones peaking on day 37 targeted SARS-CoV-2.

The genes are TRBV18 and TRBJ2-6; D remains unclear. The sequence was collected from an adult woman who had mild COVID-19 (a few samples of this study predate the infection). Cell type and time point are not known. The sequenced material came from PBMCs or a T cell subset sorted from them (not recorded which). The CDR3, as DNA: TGTGCCAGCTCACCAACCTTATCTGGGGCCAACGTCCTGACTTTC. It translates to CASSPTLSGANVLTF.